Following are 2 T cell receptor beta chains from one sample sequenced in a study of read filtering for tumor transcriptome and immune sequencing. From approximately 400 ng of RNA, a library with molecular barcoded alpha/delta and beta/gamma adaptors was made. TCRdb fed the reads into MiXCR, producing one record per CDR3 protein. Of about 130,000 distinct CDR3 sequences listed, approximately 13% were seen once; the top ten hold 8% to 13%. Sequenced input: a population of CD138-negative cells sorted from bone marrow. The receptors were gathered from a donor at least 40 years old with multiple myeloma.

This clonotype was observed a handful of times. The chain has TRBV4-1 and TRBJ1-5; D ambiguous. Trimming shortened V by 2 bases and J by 5 bases, and 10 bases separated the two germline ends. The CDR3 extends over 14 amino acids. The germline V gene has CDR1 MGHRA and CDR2 YSYEKL. The CDR3 sequence is CASSQLAEDQPQHF. DNA of the CDR3: TGCGCCAGCAGCCAATTGGCAGAAGATCAGCCCCAGCATTTT.

There are many counts of this clonotype. The genes are TRBV5-1 and TRBJ1-4; D possibly corresponds to TRBD1 (5 bases). The CDR3 totals 16 residues. With 4 bases removed from V and 3 bases from J, the gap between germline ends came to 16 bases. CDR1 is SGHRS, CDR2 YFSETQ, per germline. The CDR3 region is CASSLDPGSANEKLFF. Here the CDR3 DNA reads TGCGCCAGCAGCCTCGATCCAGGGTCAGCTAATGAAAAACTGTTTTTT.